This T cell receptor beta chain emerged from a study of CD8 T cells in ankylosing spondylitis. The ends lost 5 bases at V and 9 bases at J; junction bases unmatched: 11. CDR3 length equals 17 residues. Germline lookup yields CDR1 PRHDT and CDR2 FYEKMQ (reference sequence). As the method for making TCR beta libraries, quantitative 5'-RACE with molecular barcodes was used. In TCRdb, the 5' RACE reads were re-called with MiXCR into one record per CDR3 protein. This table holds some 700,000 distinct CDR3 sequences, under 20% found once. This clonotype has more than one count but fewer than ten. The antigen remains unidentified. Study outcomes and limitations: What seemed typical of ankylosing spondylitis blood was a TCR beta motif built from roughly 8 highly homologous variants.

Sequenced: blood, either unsorted or a sorted T cell fraction (not recorded which). The receptor comes from a male donor with ankylosing spondylitis. The genes are TRBV13 and TRBJ2-1; TRBD2 aligns across 15 bases. In DNA form, the CDR3 reads TGTGCCAGCAGCAACCCCGGACTAGCGGGGGGGCTCGCTGAGCAGTTCTTC. It encodes CASSNPGLAGGLAEQFF.